The following is a TCR beta chain sequence with its context. The sample comes from a study of blood T cell repertoires in COVID-19. The wider study: Nucleic acid was either cDNA or gDNA, and it came from T cells, B-cell-depleted T cells, or PBMCs.

In germline, CDR1 is LGHNA, CDR2 YSLEER. The CDR3 covers 15 residues. Trimming removed 1 base from V and 2 bases from J, with 9 bases in between. In the original analysis: Amplifying reference gene primers gave estimates of nucleated cell counts. Only in-frame clones appear in the TCRdb table, and some are missing; sequencing was by immunoSEQ multiplex PCR. The V and J calls and clone size are taken from that table; D and trimming were inferred from the DNA. This sample has some 150,000 clones, with 76% found just once. Sample: peripheral blood. J is TRBJ1-3 and V is TRBV4-3; D possibly corresponds to TRBD1 (6 bases). The sequence derives from a woman older than 75 with active or convalescent COVID-19. For the CDR3, the DNA is TGCGCCAGCAGCCAAGTGGCAGGGGCTGGAAACACCATATATTTT. Translated, it gives CASSQVAGAGNTIYF.